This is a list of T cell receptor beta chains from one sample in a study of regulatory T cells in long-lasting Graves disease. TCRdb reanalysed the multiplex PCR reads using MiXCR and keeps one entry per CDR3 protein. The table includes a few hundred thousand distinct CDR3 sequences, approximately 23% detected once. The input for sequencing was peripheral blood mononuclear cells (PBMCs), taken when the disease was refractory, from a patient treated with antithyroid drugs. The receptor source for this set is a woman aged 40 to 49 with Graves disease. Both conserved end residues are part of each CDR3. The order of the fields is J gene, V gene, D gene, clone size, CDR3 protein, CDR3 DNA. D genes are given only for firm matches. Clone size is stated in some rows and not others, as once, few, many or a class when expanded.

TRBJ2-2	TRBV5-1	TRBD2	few	CASRTGTSGTGELFF	TGCGCCAGCAGAACCGGGACTAGCGGCACCGGGGAGCTGTTTTTT
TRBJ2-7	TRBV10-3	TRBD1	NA	CAISGGQGMLKF	TGTGCCATCAGCGGGGGACAGGGAATGTTGAAGTTC
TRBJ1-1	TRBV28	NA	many	CASSFEGRAFF	TGTGCCAGCAGTTTTGAAGGAAGAGCTTTCTTT
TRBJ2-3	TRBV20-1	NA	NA	CSAADGTKGDTQYF	TGCAGTGCTGCAGATGGGACCAAGGGGGATACGCAGTATTTT
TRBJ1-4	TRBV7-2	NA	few	CASSFEGTATNKKLFF	TGTGCCAGCAGCTTTGAGGGGACCGCAACTAATAAAAAACTGTTTTTT
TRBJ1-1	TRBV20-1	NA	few	CSARDLGRQAFF	TGCAGTGCTAGAGATTTAGGCCGCCAGGCTTTCTTT
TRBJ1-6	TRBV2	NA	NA	CASGPGLIHF	TGTGCCAGCGGACCGGGACTAATCCACTTT
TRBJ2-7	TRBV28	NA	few	CASSLGGAVFYEQYF	TGTGCCAGCAGTCTTGGGGGGGCCGTTTTCTACGAGCAGTACTTC
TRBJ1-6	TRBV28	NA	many	CASSFQGVLSSYNSPLHF	TGTGCCAGCAGTTTTCAGGGCGTCCTGAGCTCCTATAATTCACCCCTCCACTTT
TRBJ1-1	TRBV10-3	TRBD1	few	CAISVNRGPMNTEAFF	TGTGCCATCAGCGTTAACAGGGGCCCCATGAACACTGAAGCTTTCTTT
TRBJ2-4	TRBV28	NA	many	CASGYVAKNIQYF	TGTGCCAGCGGCTATGTAGCCAAAAACATTCAGTACTTC
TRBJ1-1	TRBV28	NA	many	CASSFHTGAPNTEAFF	TGTGCCAGCAGTTTTCACACTGGGGCCCCGAACACTGAAGCTTTCTTT
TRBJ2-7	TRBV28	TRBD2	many	CASSALPGTSGSYEQYF	TGTGCCAGCAGTGCTCTACCCGGGACTAGCGGATCCTACGAGCAGTACTTC
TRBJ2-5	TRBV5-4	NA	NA	CASSLRGPGETQYF	TGTGCCAGCAGCTTGCGAGGGCCCGGGGAGACCCAGTACTTC
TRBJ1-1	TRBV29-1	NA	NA	CSAGRGEGGQAFF	TGCAGCGCCGGGAGGGGAGAGGGGGGGCAAGCTTTCTTT
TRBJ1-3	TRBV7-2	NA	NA	CASSPGPGGNTIYF	TGTGCCAGCAGCCCGGGCCCTGGTGGAAACACCATATATTTT